The 28 T cell receptor beta chains listed next were all sequenced from one sample in a study of shared clonotypes between healthy human individuals. Profiled with immunoSEQ multiplex PCR; TCRdb holds only in-frame clones, not every one. This table has about 2.4 million clones, 85% to 95% appearing once. Material: naive CD4+ T cells sorted from blood. Stated subset: CD45RA+ positively selected. The receptors shown here come from a man between 18 and 29 years old in good health.

With respect to this clone: The sample has other DNA sequences that encode this CDR3 too. The chain links TRBV28 to TRBJ1-1; unclear D gene. Germline V gene lookup returns CDR1 MDHEN and CDR2 SYDVKM. The CDR3 contains 12 residues. The ends were cut back, 3 bases at V and 0 bases at J, with 2 bases in the middle. CDR3 protein: CASSFLNTEAFF. CDR3 sequence (DNA): TGTGCCAGCAGTTTCCTGAACACTGAAGCTTTCTTT.

The V gene is TRBV18, the J gene TRBJ1-1; tentative D call: TRBD1 (5 bases). The CDR3 has 12 residues. CDR1 and CDR2 (germline): KGHSH, LQKENI. V was pared by 11 bases and J by 6 bases, with 16 bases between. As DNA, the CDR3 is TGTGCCTCGGGCCAAAGGGACGCTGAAGCTTTCTTT. This sequence encodes CASGQRDAEAFF.

The V and J genes are TRBV9 and TRBJ2-1, with 13 bases identical to TRBD2. The V gene end was trimmed by 2 bases and the J gene end by 0 bases; junction bases not matched to a gene: 8. The CDR3 consists of 19 residues. Germline CDR1 SGDLS, CDR2 YYNGEE. The CDR3 region has the DNA TGTGCCAGCAGCGTTACCGGGACTAGCGGGGCCAGCTCCTACAATGAGCAGTTCTTC. As protein: CASSVTGTSGASSYNEQFF. Variable domain in full (rest from reference TRBV9 and TRBJ2-1): DSGVTQTPKHLITATGQRVTLRCSPRSGDLSVYWYQQSLDQGLQFLIQYYNGEERAKGNILERFSAQQFPDLHSELNLSSLELGDSALYFCASSVTGTSGASSYNEQFFGPGTRLTVL.

The chain recombines TRBV10-1 with TRBJ2-3; D assignment may be TRBD1 or TRBD2 (6 bases each). This CDR3 region has 16 residues. Looked up from germline, CDR1 is WNHNN and CDR2 is SYGVQD (reference sequence). The V end was cut by 6 bases, the J end by 5 bases, with 21 bases between. CDR3 coding DNA: TGCGCCAGCAGACCCCCTCCGGGGGCTGCCGAAGATACGCAGTATTTT. Residues: CASRPPPGAAEDTQYF.

The chain joins TRBV10-3 to TRBJ2-7; D might be TRBD2 (6 bases). V lost 1 base and J lost 5, with 12 bases in between. From germline, CDR1 is ENHRY and CDR2 SYGVKD. This CDR3 contains 14 residues. The CDR3 nucleotides are TGTGCCATCAGTGAGTTCCTAGCGAGCCACGAGCAGTACTTC. Protein product: CAISEFLASHEQYF.

The gene calls are TRBV5-1 and TRBJ2-3, with 9 nucleotides matching TRBD2. The length of the CDR3 is 16 residues. Trimming cost V 4 bases and J 5 bases; bases outside gene matches: 11. Germline CDR1 reads SGHRS; CDR2 reads YFSETQ. CDR3 residues: CASSPAAGGPIDTQYF. CDR3 DNA: TGCGCCAGCAGCCCGGCCGCGGGGGGGCCAATAGATACGCAGTATTTT.

Concerning this clone: The sample has other DNA sequences that encode this CDR3 too. The chain links TRBV11-2 to TRBJ2-7, with 7 bases lining up with TRBD1. This CDR3 is built from 14 residues. The ends lost 3 bases at V and 0 bases at J; junction bases unmatched: 2. Germline V gene sequence: CDR1 SGHAT, CDR2 FQNNGV. As DNA, the CDR3 is TGTGCCAGCAGCTTGGGACAGACCTCCTACGAGCAGTACTTC. Its protein is CASSLGQTSYEQYF.

The chain carries TRBV28 and TRBJ2-7, with TRBD1 as a possible D gene (5 bases). V lost 6 bases and J 3 bases, leaving 9 bases between the germline ends. CDR3 length: 12 residues. Germline V CDR1 and CDR2: MDHEN, SYDVKM. The CDR3: CASSTRVYEQYF. DNA of the CDR3: TGTGCCAGCAGCACCAGGGTCTACGAGCAGTACTTC.

This chain joins TRBV6-1 and TRBJ2-1; 11 nucleotides align to TRBD2. After removal of 7 bases from V and 6 bases from J, the junction contained 5 bases not matched to a gene. CDR1 MNHNS and CDR2 SASEGT come from the germline V gene. The CDR3 sequence is 14 residues long. CDR3 residues: CASITSGRGNEQFF. The CDR3 DNA reads TGTGCCAGCATAACTAGCGGGAGAGGCAATGAGCAGTTCTTC.

The chain joins TRBV10-3 to TRBJ2-7, with D perhaps TRBD2 (6 bases). The CDR3 has 12 residues. The V and J ends lost 10 bases and 5 bases respectively, with 15 bases between them. Germline assignment: CDR1 ENHRY and CDR2 SYGVKD. The CDR3 region has the DNA TGTGCCACGCGAAAAGGAGGGGACGAGCAGTACTTC. It codes for CATRKGGDEQYF.

The chain has TRBV6-5 and TRBJ2-7; D is unresolved. This CDR3 is built from 13 residues. CDR1 and CDR2 (germline): MNHEY, SVGAGI. Trimming pared 6 bases from V and 6 bases from J, leaving 15 bases between. This chain's CDR3 is CASSPLSTGEQYF. As DNA, the CDR3 is TGTGCCAGCAGCCCCCTTTCAACTGGCGAGCAGTACTTC.

The chain employs TRBV6-6 and TRBJ2-3; TRBD2 matches 7 bases. CDR1 and CDR2 from the germline V gene are MNHNY and SVGAGI (reference sequence). The CDR3 covers 16 residues. V lost 4 bases and J lost 1; bases outside the gene matches: 8. In DNA, the CDR3 is TGTGCCAGCAGTTCGGGAAGCGGGATCGGCACAGATACGCAGTATTTT. It codes for CASSSGSGIGTDTQYF.

For the CDR3, the DNA is TGTGCCAGCAGTTACTCAATAGCGGGGTCCTACAATGAGCAGTTCTTC. Translated, it gives CASSYSIAGSYNEQFF. The rearrangement joins TRBV6-5 to TRBJ2-1, with 8 nucleotides matching TRBD2. Germline trimming cut 0 bases from V and 1 base from J; bases unmatched to any gene: 2. This CDR3 has 16 amino acids. Germline V lookup: CDR1 MNHEY, CDR2 SVGAGI.

The chain has TRBV7-9 and TRBJ2-1, with TRBD2 matching 14 bases. Germline V CDR1 and CDR2: SEHNR, FQNEAQ (reference sequence). V lost 5 bases to trimming and J lost 8 bases; unmatched junction nucleotides: 8. The CDR3 spans 16 residues. The CDR3 coding sequence is TGTGCCAGCAGCCCGGCTGGGACTAGCGGGAGAGATGAGCAGTTCTTC. Translating gives CASSPAGTSGRDEQFF.

V usage is TRBV7-9 and J usage is TRBJ1-6; D may be TRBD1 (5 bases). This CDR3 region has 16 residues. V dropped 5 bases and J dropped 5 bases, with 16 bases sitting between them. Germline loops: CDR1 SEHNR, CDR2 FQNEAQ (reference sequence). In nucleotides, the CDR3 is TGTGCCAGCAGCATGACAGCTGGGGCCAATAATTCACCCCTCCACTTT. Its translation: CASSMTAGANNSPLHF.

The gene calls are TRBV19 and TRBJ2-1; 7 bases agree with TRBD1. The junction had 11 bases not matched to a gene; V was cut back by 6 bases and J by 6 bases. The CDR3 is made up of 15 amino acids. Per the germline V gene, CDR1 is LNHDA and CDR2 is SQIVND (reference sequence). The CDR3 sequence: CASSHRDRSLNEQFF. CDR3 sequence (DNA): TGTGCCAGTAGCCACCGGGACAGATCTCTCAATGAGCAGTTCTTC.

This rearrangement joins TRBV6-1 to TRBJ1-6, with 7 nucleotides matching TRBD1. The J segment lost 11 bases and the V segment lost 5 bases, leaving 3 bases of the junction unmatched. CDR1 and CDR2 from the germline V gene are MNHNS and SASEGT. The CDR3 contains 12 residues. CDR3 sequence: CASSKQGTPLHF. In nucleotides, the CDR3 is TGTGCCAGCAGTAAACAGGGGACACCCCTCCACTTT.

The chain combines TRBV7-2 with TRBJ2-1; D may be TRBD1 or TRBD2 (5 bases each). Per the germline V gene, CDR1 is SGHTA and CDR2 is FQGNSA. V was cut by 5 bases and J by 8 bases, with 19 bases left in between. The CDR3 sequence is 15 residues long. DNA for the CDR3: TGTGCCAGCAGCCCACCGGGACCTGGGCTTCATGAGCAGTTCTTC. Its protein is CASSPPGPGLHEQFF.

This sequence joins TRBV5-6 and TRBJ2-2; perhaps TRBD2 as D (6 bases). CDR1 and CDR2 from the germline V gene are SGHDT and YYEEEE. The CDR3 is made up of 15 amino acids. V was pared by 2 bases and J by 3 bases, with 11 bases between. The CDR3 sequence is CASSFGGKDTGELFF. In DNA form, the CDR3 reads TGTGCCAGCAGCTTCGGGGGAAAAGACACCGGGGAGCTGTTTTTT.

Points on this clone: Other DNA sequences in the same sample also yield this CDR3. CDR3: CASSLRDRGYEQYF. CDR3 nucleotide sequence: TGTGCCAGCAGCTTAAGGGACAGGGGCTACGAGCAGTACTTC. The gene calls are TRBV5-6 and TRBJ2-7, with TRBD1 identical over 10 bases. Unmatched junction bases numbered 2, after V lost 2 bases and J lost 3 bases. Germline-derived CDR1 and CDR2 are SGHDT and YYEEEE. The CDR3 length is 14 residues.

The rearrangement links TRBV29-1 to TRBJ2-3, with D tentatively TRBD1 (5 bases). The V and J ends lost 5 bases and 4 bases respectively, with 16 bases between them. Germline CDR1 and CDR2: SQVTM and ANQGSEA. The CDR3 length is 14 residues. CDR3 sequence: CSVIRDHRADTQYF. In nucleotides, the CDR3 is TGCAGCGTTATCAGGGATCATCGGGCAGATACGCAGTATTTT.

This clone was seen once. This rearrangement joins TRBV6-5 to TRBJ1-5; D is perhaps TRBD1 (5 bases). The CDR3 runs 13 residues. Germline V gene sequence: CDR1 MNHEY, CDR2 SVGAGI. V was clipped by 4 bases and J by 10 bases, with 14 bases between them. The CDR3: CASSSRNDRPQHF. The CDR3 coding sequence is TGTGCCAGCAGTTCCAGGAATGACAGACCCCAGCATTTT.

The rearrangement links TRBV6-6 to TRBJ2-4, with 9 positions matching TRBD2. Germline CDR1 reads MNHNY; CDR2 reads SVGAGI (reference sequence). Unmatched junction bases numbered 10, after V lost 8 bases and J lost 2 bases. The CDR3 is made up of 16 amino acids. This CDR3 reads CASQDSGRSSKNIQYF. CDR3 DNA sequence: TGTGCCAGCCAGGATAGCGGGAGATCTTCCAAAAACATTCAGTACTTC.

This chain joins TRBV2 and TRBJ1-2; D is uncertain. CDR1 and CDR2 (germline): SNHLY, FYNNEI. This CDR3 is built from 13 residues. Trimming removed 2 bases from V and 8 bases from J, with 12 bases in between. The CDR3 protein is CASSERRVEGYTF. In DNA, the CDR3 is TGTGCCAGCAGTGAAAGGAGGGTAGAAGGCTACACCTTC.

The chain links TRBV5-1 to TRBJ1-3, with D perhaps matching TRBD1 (5 bases). CDR1 is SGHRS and CDR2 is YFSETQ in the germline V gene. V gave up 0 bases and J gave up 1 base, with 11 bases separating them. CDR3 length equals 16 residues. For the CDR3, the DNA is TGCGCCAGCAGCTTGGCAGGGACCCTGTCTGGAAACACCATATATTTT. Residues: CASSLAGTLSGNTIYF.

Regarding this clone: The identical CDR3 is also encoded by other nucleotide sequences in the sample. The chain couples TRBV18 to TRBJ2-5; TRBD2 is a possible D gene (5 bases). This CDR3 has 14 amino acids. V lost 6 bases and J lost 1, with 12 bases in between. Germline V CDR1 and CDR2: KGHSH, LQKENI. CDR3 in amino acids: CASSTTSGQETQYF. DNA of the CDR3: TGTGCCAGCTCCACCACGAGCGGCCAAGAGACCCAGTACTTC.

Notes on this clone: Within the sample, other DNA sequences also encode this same CDR3. In DNA form, the CDR3 reads TGTGCCAGCAGTTACTCGGACAGGGGCGGCTACACCTTC. It is translated as CASSYSDRGGYTF. This chain links TRBV6-5 with TRBJ1-2, with 9 bases that match TRBD1. J lost 8 bases, V lost 0 bases, and 1 base had no gene match. The CDR3 length is 13 residues. Germline CDR1 is MNHEY and CDR2 is SVGAGI.

The V gene is TRBV2, the J gene TRBJ2-2, with D possibly being TRBD1 (5 bases). CDR1 is SNHLY and CDR2 is FYNNEI in the germline V gene. Trimming cost V 1 base and J 1 base, with 7 bases left between them. CDR3 length: 15 residues. CDR3 nucleotide sequence: TGTGCCAGCAGTGAAGGGGGCCGGAACACCGGGGAGCTGTTTTTT. Encoded protein: CASSEGGRNTGELFF.